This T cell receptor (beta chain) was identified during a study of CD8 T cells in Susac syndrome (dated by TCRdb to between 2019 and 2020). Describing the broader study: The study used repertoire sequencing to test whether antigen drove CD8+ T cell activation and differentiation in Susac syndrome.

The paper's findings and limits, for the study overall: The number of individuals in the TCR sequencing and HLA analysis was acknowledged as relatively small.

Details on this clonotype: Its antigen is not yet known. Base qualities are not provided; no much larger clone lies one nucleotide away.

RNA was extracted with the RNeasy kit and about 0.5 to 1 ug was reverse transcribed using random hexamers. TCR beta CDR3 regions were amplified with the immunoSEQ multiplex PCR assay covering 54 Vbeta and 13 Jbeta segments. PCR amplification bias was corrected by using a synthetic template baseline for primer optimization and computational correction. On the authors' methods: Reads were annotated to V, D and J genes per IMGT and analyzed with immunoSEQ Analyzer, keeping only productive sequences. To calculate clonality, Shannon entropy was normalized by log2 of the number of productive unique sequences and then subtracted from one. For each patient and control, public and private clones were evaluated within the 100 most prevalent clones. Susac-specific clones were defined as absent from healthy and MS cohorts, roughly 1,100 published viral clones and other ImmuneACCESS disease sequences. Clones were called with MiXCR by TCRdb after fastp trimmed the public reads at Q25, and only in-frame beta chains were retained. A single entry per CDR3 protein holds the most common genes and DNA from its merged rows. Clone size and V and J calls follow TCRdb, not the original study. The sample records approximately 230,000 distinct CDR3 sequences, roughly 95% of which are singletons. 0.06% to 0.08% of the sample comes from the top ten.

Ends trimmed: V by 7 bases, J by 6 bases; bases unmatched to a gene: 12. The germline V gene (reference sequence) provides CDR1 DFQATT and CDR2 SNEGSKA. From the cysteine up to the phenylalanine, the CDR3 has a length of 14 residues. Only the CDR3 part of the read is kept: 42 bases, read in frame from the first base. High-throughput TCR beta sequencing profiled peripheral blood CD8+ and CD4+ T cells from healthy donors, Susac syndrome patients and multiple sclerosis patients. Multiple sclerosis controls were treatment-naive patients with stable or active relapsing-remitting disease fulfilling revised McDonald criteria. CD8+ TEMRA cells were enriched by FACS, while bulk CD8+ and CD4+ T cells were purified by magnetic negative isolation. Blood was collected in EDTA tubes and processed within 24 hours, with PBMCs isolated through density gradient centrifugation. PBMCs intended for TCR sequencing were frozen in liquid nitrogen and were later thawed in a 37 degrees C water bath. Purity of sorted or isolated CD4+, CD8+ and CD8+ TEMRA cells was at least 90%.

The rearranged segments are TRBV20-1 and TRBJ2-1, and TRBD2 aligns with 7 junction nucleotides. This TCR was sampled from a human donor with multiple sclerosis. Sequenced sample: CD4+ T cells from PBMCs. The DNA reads TGCAGTGTCGCACGGGGGGTTTTAGGCAATGAGCAGTTCTTC. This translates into CSVARGVLGNEQFF.